These 11 T cell receptor beta chains originate from one sample sequenced in a study of blood T cell repertoires in COVID-19. Some clones are missing from TCRdb's copy, which holds only in-frame ones; the method was immunoSEQ multiplex PCR. The data contain about 230,000 clones, 80% to 90% of them seen just once; the ten biggest clones take up around 10%. The source material was peripheral blood. These receptor sequences come from a man in his forties or fifties with COVID-19, enrolled during active disease.

This chain links TRBV7-8 with TRBJ2-7; TRBD1 agrees at 7 bases. Looked up from germline, CDR1 is SGHVS and CDR2 is FQNEAQ. The CDR3 has 13 amino acids. V dropped 5 bases and J dropped 7; count of bases not matched to a gene: 8. The CDR3 sequence is CASSQGQPLEQYF. CDR3 coding DNA: TGTGCCAGCAGCCAGGGACAGCCACTGGAGCAGTACTTC.

This sequence joins TRBV5-1 and TRBJ2-7, with 7 bases that match TRBD1. Germline V gives CDR1 SGHRS, CDR2 YFSETQ. The CDR3 has 18 amino acids. V lost 0 bases and J lost 3; bases outside the gene matches: 15. CDR3 residues: CASSLGEGPGQMVYEQYF. The CDR3 DNA follows: TGCGCCAGCAGCTTGGGAGAGGGCCCGGGACAGATGGTCTACGAGCAGTACTTC.

CDR3 sequence (DNA): TGTGCCACCAGCAGAGATTCTGGGAGCGGGAGTCTCTACGAGCAGTACTTC. Encoded protein: CATSRDSGSGSLYEQYF. The chain has TRBV15 and TRBJ2-7; 8 bases are shared with TRBD2. Germline lookup yields CDR1 LNHNV and CDR2 YYDKDF (reference sequence). The ends lost 0 bases at V and 3 bases at J; junction bases unmatched: 10. There are 17 residues in the CDR3.

The rearrangement joins TRBV5-4 to TRBJ1-5; tentatively, D is TRBD1 (6 bases). This CDR3 comprises 14 residues. Trimming cost V 2 bases and J 1 base, with 7 bases left between them. Germline CDR1 and CDR2: SGHNT and YYREEE (reference sequence). The DNA for the CDR3 is TGTGCCAGCAGCTTACAGGGAAGCAATCAGCCCCAGCATTTT. It yields the protein CASSLQGSNQPQHF.

This rearrangement joins TRBV19 to TRBJ2-5; 7 nucleotides match TRBD2. The V gene end was trimmed by 6 bases and the J gene end by 5 bases; junction bases not matched to a gene: 12. CDR1 and CDR2 (germline): LNHDA, SQIVND (reference sequence). This CDR3 has 15 residues. CDR3 bases: TGTGCCAGTAGATTGACTAGCATTTCTAGCGAGACCCAGTACTTC. It specifies CASRLTSISSETQYF.

The V and J genes are TRBV6-5 and TRBJ2-7; D is perhaps TRBD1 (6 bases). Germline values: CDR1 MNHEY, CDR2 SVGAGI. This CDR3 comprises 15 residues. The V and J ends lost 0 bases and 0 bases respectively, with 9 bases between them. CDR3 protein: CASSYSGASSYEQYF. The CDR3 DNA is TGTGCCAGCAGTTACTCGGGGGCGAGCTCCTACGAGCAGTACTTC.

This chain links TRBV7-9 with TRBJ1-4, with a weak D call TRBD1 (6 bases). Germline V gene data show CDR1 as SEHNR and CDR2 as FQNEAQ (reference sequence). This CDR3 is built from 15 residues. V lost 5 bases and J 8 bases, leaving 18 bases between the germline ends. CDR3 bases: TGTGCCAGCAGCGGGACGGGGGGCACCTGGGAAAAACTGTTTTTT. Translated: CASSGTGGTWEKLFF.

CDR3 nucleotide sequence: TGTGCCAGCAGCCAAGAGGAGACTAGAACGTCGAACACCGGGGAGCTGTTTTTT. As protein: CASSQEETRTSNTGELFF. The chain recombines TRBV4-2 with TRBJ2-2, with a weak D call TRBD2 (6 bases). Trimming removed 0 bases from V and 0 bases from J, with 14 bases in between. This CDR3 is built from 18 residues. Germline V gene sequence: CDR1 LGHNA, CDR2 YNFKEQ.

The J gene is TRBJ2-7, the V gene TRBV11-1; D may be TRBD1 (5 bases). CDR1 and CDR2 (germline): SGHAT, FQDESV (reference sequence). V was trimmed by 0 bases and J by 3 bases, leaving 12 bases between them. The length of the CDR3 is 15 residues. The chain's CDR3 is CASSLARQPYYEQYF. The CDR3 DNA sequence: TGTGCCAGCAGCTTAGCGAGACAGCCTTACTACGAGCAGTACTTC.

V gene TRBV4-1 combines with J gene TRBJ2-3; 12 bases agree with TRBD2. V was clipped by 0 bases and J by 4 bases; unmatched bases: 8. Germline CDR1 MGHRA, CDR2 YSYEKL. The CDR3 has 18 amino acids. CDR3 sequence (DNA): TGCGCCAGCAGCCAAGAGCACCCTAGCGGGAGGGCGGCAGATACGCAGTATTTT. Translation gives CASSQEHPSGRAADTQYF.

This chain links TRBV7-3 with TRBJ2-3, with TRBD2 identical over 14 bases. Germline CDR1 and CDR2: SGHTA and FQGTGA. The CDR3 length is 16 residues. Trimming removed 4 bases from V and 4 bases from J; junction bases left unmatched: 4. CDR3 DNA sequence: TGTGCCAGCAGCTCGGGACTAGCGGGAGTTGCAGATACGCAGTATTTT. Protein sequence: CASSSGLAGVADTQYF.